This T cell receptor (beta chain) derives from a study of blood T cell repertoires in COVID-19. About the study: Spain, Italy and the United States supplied samples that represented acute and convalescent COVID-19.

Unmatched junction bases numbered 4, after V lost 4 bases and J lost 1 base. In germline, CDR1 is SGHDN, CDR2 FVKESK. The CDR3 has 15 residues. In its sample, this clone was seen a few times. Original methodology: Scientists estimated how many nucleated cells there were by amplifying reference gene primers. Produced via immunoSEQ multiplex PCR; TCRdb's table is partial and in-frame only. V and J calls and clone size are copied from that table; D and trimming were computed from the DNA. The sample yields fewer than 350,000 clones, around 89% seen once. Participant age was roughly 18 to 95 years, and participants resided in roughly 25 US areas.

This TCR derives from a woman under 30 with acute COVID-19. The material sequenced was PBMCs or T cells enriched from blood (not recorded which). The chain is built from TRBV14 and TRBJ2-1; the match to TRBD1 covers 7 bases. CDR3 region: CASSLMTGSYNEQFF. CDR3 nucleotides: TGTGCCAGCAGCCTTATGACAGGGTCCTACAATGAGCAGTTCTTC.